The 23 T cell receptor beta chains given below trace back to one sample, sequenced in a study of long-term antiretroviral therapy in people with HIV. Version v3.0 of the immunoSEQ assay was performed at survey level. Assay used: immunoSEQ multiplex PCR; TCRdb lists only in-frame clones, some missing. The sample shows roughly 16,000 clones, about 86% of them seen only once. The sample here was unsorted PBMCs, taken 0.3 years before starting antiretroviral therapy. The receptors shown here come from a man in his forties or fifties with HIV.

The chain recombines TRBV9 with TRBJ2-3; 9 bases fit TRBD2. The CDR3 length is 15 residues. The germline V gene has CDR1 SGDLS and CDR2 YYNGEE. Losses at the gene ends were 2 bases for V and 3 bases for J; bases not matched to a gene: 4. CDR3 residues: CASSVSLAGTDTQYF. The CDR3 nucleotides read TGTGCCAGCAGCGTTAGTCTAGCGGGGACAGATACGCAGTATTTT.

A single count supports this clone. In DNA form, the CDR3 reads TGTGCCTGGAGTGTACGTTCCGCAGACGATGAGCAGTTCTTC. This sequence encodes CAWSVRSADDEQFF. The V call is TRBV30, the J call TRBJ2-1; D call uncertain. V was clipped by 0 bases and J by 8 bases, with 14 bases between them. CDR3 length: 14 residues. Looked up from germline, CDR1 is GTSNPN and CDR2 is SVGIG (reference sequence).

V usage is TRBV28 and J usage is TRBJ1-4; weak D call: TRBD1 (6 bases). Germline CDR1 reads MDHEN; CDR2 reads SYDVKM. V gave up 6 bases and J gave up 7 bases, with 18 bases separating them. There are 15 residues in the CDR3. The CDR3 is CASRRGRQEGEKLFF. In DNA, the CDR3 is TGTGCCAGCAGAAGAGGAAGACAGGAGGGTGAAAAACTGTTTTTT.

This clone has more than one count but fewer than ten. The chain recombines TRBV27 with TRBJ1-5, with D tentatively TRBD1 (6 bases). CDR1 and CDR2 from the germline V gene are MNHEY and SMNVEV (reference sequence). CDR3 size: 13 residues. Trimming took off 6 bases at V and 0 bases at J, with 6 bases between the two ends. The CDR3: CASSRGSNQPQHF. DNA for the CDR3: TGTGCCAGCAGCAGGGGTAGCAATCAGCCCCAGCATTTT.

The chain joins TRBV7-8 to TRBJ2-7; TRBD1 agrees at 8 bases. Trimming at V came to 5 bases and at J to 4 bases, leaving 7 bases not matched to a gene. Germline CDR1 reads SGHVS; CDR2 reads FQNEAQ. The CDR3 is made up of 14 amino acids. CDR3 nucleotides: TGTGCCAGCAGCATGGACAGGGTACAGTACGAGCAGTACTTC. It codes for CASSMDRVQYEQYF.

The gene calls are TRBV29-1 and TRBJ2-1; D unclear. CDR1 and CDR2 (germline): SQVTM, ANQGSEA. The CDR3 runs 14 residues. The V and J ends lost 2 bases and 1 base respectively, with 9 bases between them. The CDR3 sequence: CSVEIATSYNEQFF. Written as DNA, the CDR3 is TGCAGCGTTGAAATAGCTACTTCCTACAATGAGCAGTTCTTC.

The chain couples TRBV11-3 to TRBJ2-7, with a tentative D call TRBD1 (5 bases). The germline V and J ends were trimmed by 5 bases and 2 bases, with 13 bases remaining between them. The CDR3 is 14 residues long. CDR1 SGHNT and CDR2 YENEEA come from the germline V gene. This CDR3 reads CASSPTPGPYEQYF. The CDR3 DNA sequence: TGTGCCAGCAGCCCCACCCCAGGGCCCTACGAGCAGTACTTC.

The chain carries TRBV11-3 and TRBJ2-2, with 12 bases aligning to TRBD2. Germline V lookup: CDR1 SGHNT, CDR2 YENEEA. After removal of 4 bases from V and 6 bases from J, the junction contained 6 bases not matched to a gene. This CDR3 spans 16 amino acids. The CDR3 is CASSSRLAGVSGELFF. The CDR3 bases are TGTGCCAGCAGCTCGAGACTAGCGGGAGTCTCCGGGGAGCTGTTTTTT.

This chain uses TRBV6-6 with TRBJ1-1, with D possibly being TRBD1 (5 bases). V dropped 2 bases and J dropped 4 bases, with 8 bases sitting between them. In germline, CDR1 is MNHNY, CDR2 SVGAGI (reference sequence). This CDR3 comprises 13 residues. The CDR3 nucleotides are TGTGCCAGCAGTTACGGGGACGGCACTGAAGCTTTCTTT. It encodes CASSYGDGTEAFF.

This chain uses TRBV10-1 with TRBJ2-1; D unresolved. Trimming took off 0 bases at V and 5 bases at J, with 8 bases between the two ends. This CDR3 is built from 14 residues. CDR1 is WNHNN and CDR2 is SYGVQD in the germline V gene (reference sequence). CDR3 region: CASSESIEDNEQFF. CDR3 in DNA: TGCGCCAGCAGTGAGTCGATAGAGGACAATGAGCAGTTCTTC.

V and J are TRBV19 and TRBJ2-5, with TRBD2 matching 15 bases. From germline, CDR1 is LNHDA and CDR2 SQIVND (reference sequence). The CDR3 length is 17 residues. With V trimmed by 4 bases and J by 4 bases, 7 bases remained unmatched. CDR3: CASSTGLAGGPRETQYF. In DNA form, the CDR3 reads TGTGCCAGTAGTACCGGACTAGCGGGAGGGCCTCGAGAGACCCAGTACTTC. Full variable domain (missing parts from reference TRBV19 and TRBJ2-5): DGGITQSPKYLFRKEGQNVTLSCEQNLNHDAMYWYRQDPGQGLRLIYYSQIVNDFQKGDIAEGYSVSREKKESFPLTVTSAQKNPTAFYLCASSTGLAGGPRETQYFGPGTRLLVL.

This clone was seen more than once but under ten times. The CDR3 coding sequence is TGTGCCAGCAGTTACTCCCCTACCACCTATGGCTACACCTTC. This gives the protein CASSYSPTTYGYTF. This sequence joins TRBV6-5 and TRBJ1-2; D is undetermined. This CDR3 spans 14 amino acids. CDR1 MNHEY and CDR2 SVGAGI come from the germline V gene. V lost 0 bases and J 4 bases, leaving 9 bases between the germline ends.

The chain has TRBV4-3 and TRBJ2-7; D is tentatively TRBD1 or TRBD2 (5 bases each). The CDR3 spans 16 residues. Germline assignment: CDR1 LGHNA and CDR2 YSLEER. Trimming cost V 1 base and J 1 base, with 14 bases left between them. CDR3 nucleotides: TGCGCCAGCAGCCAAGCCCCGGGGACGGATTCCTACGAGCAGTACTTC. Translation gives CASSQAPGTDSYEQYF.

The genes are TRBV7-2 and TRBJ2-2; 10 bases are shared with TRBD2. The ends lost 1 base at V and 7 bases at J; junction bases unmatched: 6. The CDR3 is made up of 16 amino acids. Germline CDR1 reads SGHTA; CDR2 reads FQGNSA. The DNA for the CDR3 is TGTGCCAGCAGCTTAGATCTAGCGGGAGCGGTCGGGGAGCTGTTTTTT. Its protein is CASSLDLAGAVGELFF.

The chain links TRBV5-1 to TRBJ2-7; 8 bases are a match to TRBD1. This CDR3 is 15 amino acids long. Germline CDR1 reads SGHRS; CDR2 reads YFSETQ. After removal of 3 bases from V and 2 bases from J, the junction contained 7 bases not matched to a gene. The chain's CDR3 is CASSWGQDLAYEQYF. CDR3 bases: TGCGCCAGCAGCTGGGGACAGGACCTCGCCTACGAGCAGTACTTC.

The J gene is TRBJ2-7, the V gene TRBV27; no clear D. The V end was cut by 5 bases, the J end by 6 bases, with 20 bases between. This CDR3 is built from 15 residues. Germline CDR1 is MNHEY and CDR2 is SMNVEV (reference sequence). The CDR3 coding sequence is TGTGCCAGCAGTCCCCTCTACGTGTTTGACGTCGAGCAGTACTTC. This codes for CASSPLYVFDVEQYF.

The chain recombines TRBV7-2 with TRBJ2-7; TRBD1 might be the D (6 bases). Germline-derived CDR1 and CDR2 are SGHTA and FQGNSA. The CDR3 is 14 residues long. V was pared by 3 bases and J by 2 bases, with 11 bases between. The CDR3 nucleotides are TGTGCCAGCAGCTTGAACAGGGCCCCCTACGAGCAGTACTTC. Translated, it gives CASSLNRAPYEQYF.

The CDR3 loop is CASSLDGNTIYF. The CDR3 DNA reads as TGTGCCAGCTCGCTCGACGGAAACACCATATATTTT. The genes are TRBV18 and TRBJ1-3; D is ambiguous. This CDR3 spans 12 amino acids. Between the trimmed V and J ends, which lost 6 bases and 4 bases, there was a span of 7 bases. CDR1 is KGHSH, CDR2 LQKENI, per germline.

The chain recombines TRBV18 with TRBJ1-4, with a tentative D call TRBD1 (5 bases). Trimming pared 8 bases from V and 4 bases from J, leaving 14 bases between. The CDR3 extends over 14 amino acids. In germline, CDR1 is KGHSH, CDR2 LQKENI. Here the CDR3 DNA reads TGTGCCAGCGGACCGACAGCCAATAATGAAAAACTGTTTTTT. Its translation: CASGPTANNEKLFF.

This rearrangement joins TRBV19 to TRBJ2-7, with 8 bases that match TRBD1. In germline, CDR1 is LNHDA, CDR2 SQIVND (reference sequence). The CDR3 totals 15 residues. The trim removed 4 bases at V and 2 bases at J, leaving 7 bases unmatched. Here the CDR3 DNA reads TGTGCCAGTAGTACCCAAGGACAGGGAGCCTACGAGCAGTACTTC. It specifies CASSTQGQGAYEQYF.

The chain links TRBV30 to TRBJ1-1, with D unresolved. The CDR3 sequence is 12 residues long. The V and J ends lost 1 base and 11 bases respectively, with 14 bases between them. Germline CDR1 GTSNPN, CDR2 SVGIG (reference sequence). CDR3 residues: CAWSEYRVRAFF. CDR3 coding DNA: TGTGCCTGGAGTGAGTACCGCGTTCGGGCTTTCTTT.

CDR3 nucleotides: TGTGCCAGCAGTGATTTCGACAGGCGGGAGCTGTTTTTT. The encoded protein is CASSDFDRRELFF. The V and J genes are TRBV6-4 and TRBJ2-2, with a tentative D call TRBD1 (6 bases). CDR1 MRHNA and CDR2 SNTAGT come from the germline V gene. CDR3 length: 13 residues. V was shortened by 3 bases and J by 9 bases, with 11 bases between the two germline ends.

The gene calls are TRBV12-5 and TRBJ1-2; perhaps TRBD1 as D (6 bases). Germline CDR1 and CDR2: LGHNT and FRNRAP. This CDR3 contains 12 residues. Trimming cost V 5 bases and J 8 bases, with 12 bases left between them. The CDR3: CASGDRFRGYTF. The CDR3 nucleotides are TGTGCTAGTGGTGACAGGTTCCGCGGCTACACCTTC. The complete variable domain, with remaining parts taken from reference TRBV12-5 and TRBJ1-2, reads DARVTQTPRHKVTEMGQEVTMRCQPILGHNTVFWYRQTMMQGLELLAYFRNRAPLDDSGMPKDRFSAEMPDATLATLKIQPSEPRDSAVYFCASGDRFRGYTFGSGTRLTVV.